This TCR beta chain was profiled in a study of human T cells and chemical hapten exposure (dated by TCRdb to about 2021). The study in broad terms: For sensitization, 2% DPC in acetone was applied to a roughly 2 cm by roughly 2 cm area of upper inner arm skin. Throughout the study period of roughly 24 weeks, patients also received therapeutic DPC doses to the scalp every week. Patch tests used Finn chambers with 0.01% DPC on the upper back, scored after 6 days by International Contact Dermatitis Research Group standards. Alopecia areata with under or over 50% scalp involvement, alopecia totalis and alopecia universalis were represented in the patient cohort, which was mostly female. Libraries were combined into a pool for sequencing, and differences in TCR yield between samples came mainly from small differences in library volumes within the pool. The study tracked peripheral blood TCR repertoire changes in vivo during primary and secondary sensitization to the hapten diphenylcyclopropenone (DPC) in alopecia patients. Blood samples were taken from patients before sensitization (week 0) and at 2, 6 and about 24 weeks after DPC sensitization. Around 30 alopecia patients provided blood for TCR sequencing at one to four time points (pre-sensitization, 2, 6 and 24 weeks). Overall study outcomes, separate from this receptor: DPC sensitization did not change how many TCRs were above 1 in 1000 frequency, and no evidence was found of alterations in global repertoire structure. Compared with pre-sensitization or healthy control sets, expanded TCRs formed significantly more large CDR3 similarity clusters, which is consistent with antigen-driven responses. Repeated subsampling changed both the strength of the expansion versus patch-test correlation and the threshold at which that correlation became significant. Patch test score correlated positively with the number of PT1 expanded TCRs, reaching significance at thresholds 8, 16 and 32 but not at 4. Because all patients had alopecia, a presumed autoimmune disease, the immune response of the patients might differ from that of healthy individuals.

Reading from cysteine to phenylalanine, the CDR3 counts 12 amino acids. Solely the CDR3 DNA is kept, with 36 bases framed from the first base. CDR1 DFQATT and CDR2 SNEGSKA are derived from the germline V gene (reference sequence). V loses 3 bases of germline sequence and J loses 1 base, and the interval between the two ends is 6 bases. This clonotype was seen many times. The clone's antigen remains unknown. Base quality data are lacking; no much larger clone is found one base away. The library came from RACE. The sequencing machine was a NextSeq 500. During library preparation, unique molecular identifiers were attached to individual cDNA molecules so that TCRs could be counted quantitatively and reproducibly. Each blood RNA sample was used to sequence both TCR alpha and TCR beta chains. As for the authors' bioinformatics: A median of around 100,000 TCRs per sample was observed, with a range of about 23,224 to 690,600. V, J and CDR3 annotation of the TCR reads was carried out using the Decombinator software suite. For the PS versus PT1 abundance plots, all samples were subsampled to the same number of TCRs (28,000). Expanded TCRs were defined as absent before sensitization and observed at least eight times at the 2-week time point. In-frame beta chains were kept once TCRdb had trimmed the public reads at Q25 with fastp and called clones with MiXCR. Each record represents a unique CDR3 protein, reported with the most common genes and DNA among its rows. The V and J calls and clone size are TCRdb's, not the authors'. This sample comprises about 120,000 distinct CDR3 sequences, over 9% of them detected only once. The ten largest make up 2% to 2.5% of the sample.

The sample's time point label, in plain terms: patch test 3, about 24 weeks after DPC sensitization. According to the study, the label for this sample's treatment or condition signals: therapeutic diphenylcyclopropenone sensitization with weekly scalp DPC. At each patch-test visit, blood was drawn before the patch test was applied. Eligible patients were aged 18 to 70, diagnosed with alopecia, deemed suitable for DPC therapy, and excluded if pregnant. Unfractionated whole blood was collected in Tempus Blood RNA tubes, and total RNA was extracted from that blood. The rearranged chain carries TRBV20-1 and TRBJ1-1; there is no confident call for the D gene. This TCR was sampled from a woman between 50 and 59 years old with alopecia areata. Some clones in this sample may be carry-over from other donors' samples. Material: whole blood, obtained in connection with sensitization to the hapten diphenylcyclopropenone (DPC). CDR3 reads: CSARASNTEAFF. In nucleotide form, the sequence is TGCAGTGCTAGGGCCTCGAACACTGAAGCTTTCTTT.